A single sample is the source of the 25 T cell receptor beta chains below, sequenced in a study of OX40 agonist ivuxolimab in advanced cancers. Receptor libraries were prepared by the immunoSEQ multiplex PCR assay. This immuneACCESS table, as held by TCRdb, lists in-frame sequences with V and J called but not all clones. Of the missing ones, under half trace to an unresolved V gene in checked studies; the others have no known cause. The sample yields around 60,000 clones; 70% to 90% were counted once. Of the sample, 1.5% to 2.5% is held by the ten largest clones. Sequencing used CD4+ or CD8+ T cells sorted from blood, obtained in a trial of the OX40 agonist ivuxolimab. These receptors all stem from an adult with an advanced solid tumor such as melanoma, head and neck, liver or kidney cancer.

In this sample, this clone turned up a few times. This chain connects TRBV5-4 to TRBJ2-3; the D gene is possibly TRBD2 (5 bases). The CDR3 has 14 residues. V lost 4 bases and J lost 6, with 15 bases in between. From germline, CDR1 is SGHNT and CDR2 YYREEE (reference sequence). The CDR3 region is CASSPERRGDTQYF. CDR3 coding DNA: TGTGCCAGCAGCCCGGAGAGGAGAGGGGATACGCAGTATTTT.

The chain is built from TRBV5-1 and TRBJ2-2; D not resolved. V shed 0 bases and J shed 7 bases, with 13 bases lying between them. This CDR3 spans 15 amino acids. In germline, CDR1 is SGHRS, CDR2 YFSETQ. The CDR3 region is CASSLASRGDGELFF. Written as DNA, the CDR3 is TGCGCCAGCAGCTTGGCCTCGCGCGGTGACGGGGAGCTGTTTTTT. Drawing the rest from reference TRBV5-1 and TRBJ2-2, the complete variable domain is KAGVTQTPRYLIKTRGQQVTLSCSPISGHRSVSWYQQTPGQGLQFLFEYFSETQRNKGNFPGRFSGRQFSNSRSEMNVSTLELGDSALYLCASSLASRGDGELFFGEGSRLTVL.

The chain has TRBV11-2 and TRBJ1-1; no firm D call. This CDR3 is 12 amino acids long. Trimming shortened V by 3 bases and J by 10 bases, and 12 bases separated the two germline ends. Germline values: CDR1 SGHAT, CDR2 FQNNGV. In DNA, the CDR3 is TGTGCCAGCAGCTTTTTTGAGCCGGGAGCTTTCTTT. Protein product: CASSFFEPGAFF. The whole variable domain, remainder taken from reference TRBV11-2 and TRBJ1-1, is EAGVAQSPRYKIIEKRQSVAFWCNPISGHATLYWYQQILGQGPKLLIQFQNNGVVDDSQLPKDRFSAERLKGVDSTLKIQPAKLEDSAVYLCASSFFEPGAFFGQGTRLTVV.

This CDR3 reads CSVQPGQGGTQYF. The CDR3 nucleotides are TGCAGCGTTCAACCGGGACAGGGCGGGACCCAGTACTTC. This chain uses TRBV29-1 with TRBJ2-5; 9 positions agree with TRBD1. The length of the CDR3 is 13 residues. CDR1 is SQVTM, CDR2 ANQGSEA, per germline. V dropped 5 bases and J dropped 7; count of bases not matched to a gene: 8. The entire variable domain, with the rest obtained from reference TRBV29-1 and TRBJ2-5, is as follows: SAVISQKPSRDICQRGTSLTIQCQVDSQVTMMFWYRQQPGQSLTLIATANQGSEATYESGFVIDKFPISRPNLTFSTLTVSNMSPEDSSIYLCSVQPGQGGTQYFGPGTRLLVL.

This CDR3 is CAWVSGSATDTQYF. The DNA of the CDR3 is TGTGCCTGGGTTAGCGGGAGTGCGACAGATACGCAGTATTTT. V and J are TRBV30 and TRBJ2-3; TRBD2 agrees at 9 bases. The germline gives CDR1 GTSNPN, CDR2 SVGIG (reference sequence). Germline trimming cut 5 bases from V and 3 bases from J; bases unmatched to any gene: 6. The CDR3 consists of 14 residues.

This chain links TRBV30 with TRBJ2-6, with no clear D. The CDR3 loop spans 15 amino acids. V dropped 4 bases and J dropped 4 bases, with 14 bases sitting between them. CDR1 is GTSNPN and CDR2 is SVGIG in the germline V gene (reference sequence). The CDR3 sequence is CAWNLPQYGANVLTF. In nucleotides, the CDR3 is TGTGCCTGGAATCTCCCGCAATACGGGGCCAACGTCCTGACTTTC.

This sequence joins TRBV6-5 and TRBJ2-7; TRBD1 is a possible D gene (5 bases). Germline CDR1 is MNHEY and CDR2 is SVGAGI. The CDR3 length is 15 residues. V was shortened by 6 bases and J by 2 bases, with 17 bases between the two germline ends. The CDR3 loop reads CASRNSRDITYEQYV. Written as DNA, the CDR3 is TGTGCCAGCAGAAACTCCAGGGATATCACCTACGAGCAGTACGTC.

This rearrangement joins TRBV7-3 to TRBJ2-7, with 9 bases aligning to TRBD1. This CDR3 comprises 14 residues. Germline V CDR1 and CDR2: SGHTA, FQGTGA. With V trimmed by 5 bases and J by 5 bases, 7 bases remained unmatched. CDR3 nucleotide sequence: TGTGCCAGCAGCCCCGGGACAGGGAACCACGAGCAGTACTTC. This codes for CASSPGTGNHEQYF.

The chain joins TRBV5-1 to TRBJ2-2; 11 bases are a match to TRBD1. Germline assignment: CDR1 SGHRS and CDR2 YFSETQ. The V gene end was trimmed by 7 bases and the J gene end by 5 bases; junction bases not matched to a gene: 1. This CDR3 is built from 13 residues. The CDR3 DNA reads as TGCGCCAGCGGACAGGGGGCGACCGGGGAGCTGTTTTTT. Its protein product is CASGQGATGELFF.

Here the CDR3 DNA reads TGTGCCAGCAGCCTTCGGGGGGGAACTGAAGCTTTCTTT. This gives the protein CASSLRGGTEAFF. The rearrangement links TRBV7-3 to TRBJ1-1; perhaps TRBD1 as D (5 bases). This CDR3 is 13 amino acids long. Looked up from germline, CDR1 is SGHTA and CDR2 is FQGTGA. The V gene lost 5 bases and the J gene lost 5 bases, with 12 bases spanning the gap.

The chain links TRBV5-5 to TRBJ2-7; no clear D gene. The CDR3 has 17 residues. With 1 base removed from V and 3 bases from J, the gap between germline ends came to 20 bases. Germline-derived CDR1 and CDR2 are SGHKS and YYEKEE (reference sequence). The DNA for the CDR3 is TGTGCCAGCAGCTTGAATCCCGCCGAGCGAGTTGGCTACGAGCAGTACTTC. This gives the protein CASSLNPAERVGYEQYF.

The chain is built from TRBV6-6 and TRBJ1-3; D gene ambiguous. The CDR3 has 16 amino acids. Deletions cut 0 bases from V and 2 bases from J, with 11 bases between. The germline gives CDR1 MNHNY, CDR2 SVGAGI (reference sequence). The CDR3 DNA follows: TGTGCCAGCAGTTACTCGTCGGGTTTCGCTGGAAACACCATATATTTT. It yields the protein CASSYSSGFAGNTIYF.

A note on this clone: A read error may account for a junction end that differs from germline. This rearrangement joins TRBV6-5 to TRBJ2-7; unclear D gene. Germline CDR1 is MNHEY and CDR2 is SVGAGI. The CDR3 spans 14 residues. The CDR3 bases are TGTGCCAGCAGCCCCGATGCTGGGTCCTACCAGCAGTACTTC. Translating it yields CASSPDAGSYQQYF.

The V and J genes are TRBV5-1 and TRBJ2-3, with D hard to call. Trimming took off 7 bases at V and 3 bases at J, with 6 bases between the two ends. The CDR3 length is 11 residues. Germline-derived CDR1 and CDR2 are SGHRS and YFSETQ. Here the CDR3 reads CASSKTDTQYF. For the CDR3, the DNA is TGCGCCAGCTCCAAAACAGATACGCAGTATTTT.

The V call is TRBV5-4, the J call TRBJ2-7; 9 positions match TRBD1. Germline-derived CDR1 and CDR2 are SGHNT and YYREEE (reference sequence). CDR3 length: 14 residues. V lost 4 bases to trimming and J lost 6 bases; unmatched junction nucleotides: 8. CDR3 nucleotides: TGTGCCAGCAGCCCAGGGGACAGGGTAAGCGAGCAGTACTTC. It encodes CASSPGDRVSEQYF.

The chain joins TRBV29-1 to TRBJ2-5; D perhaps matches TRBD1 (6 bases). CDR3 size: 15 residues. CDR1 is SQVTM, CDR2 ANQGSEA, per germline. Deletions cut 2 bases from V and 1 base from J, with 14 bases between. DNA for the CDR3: TGCAGCGTTGAATTACAGGGATGGGGCCAAGAGACCCAGTACTTC. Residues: CSVELQGWGQETQYF.

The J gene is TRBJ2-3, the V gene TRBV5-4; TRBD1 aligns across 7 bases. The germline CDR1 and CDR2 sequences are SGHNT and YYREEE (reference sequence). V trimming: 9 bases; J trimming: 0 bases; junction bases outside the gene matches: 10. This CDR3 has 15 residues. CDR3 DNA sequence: TGTGCCATCAAACACCGGGACAGAAGCACAGATACGCAGTATTTT. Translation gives CAIKHRDRSTDTQYF. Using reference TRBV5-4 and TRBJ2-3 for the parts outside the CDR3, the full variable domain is ETGVTQSPTHLIKTRGQQVTLRCSSQSGHNTVSWYQQALGQGPQFIFQYYREEENGRGNFPPRFSGLQFPNYSSELNVNALELDDSALYLCAIKHRDRSTDTQYFGPGTRLTVL.

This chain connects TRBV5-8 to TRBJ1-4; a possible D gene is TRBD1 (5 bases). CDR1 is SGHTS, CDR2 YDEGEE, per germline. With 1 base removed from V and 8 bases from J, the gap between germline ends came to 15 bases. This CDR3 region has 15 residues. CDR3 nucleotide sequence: TGTGCCAGCAGCTTGACCGGGACCGTCGGGGAAAAACTGTTTTTT. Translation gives CASSLTGTVGEKLFF.

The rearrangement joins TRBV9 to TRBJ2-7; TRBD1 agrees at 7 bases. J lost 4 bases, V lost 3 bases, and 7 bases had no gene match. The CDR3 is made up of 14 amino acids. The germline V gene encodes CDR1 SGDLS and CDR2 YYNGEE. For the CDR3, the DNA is TGTGCCAGCAGCGCATCCCCGGGACAGTACGAGCAGTACTTC. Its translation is CASSASPGQYEQYF.

This CDR3 reads CASSPLAGLGETQYF. The CDR3 coding sequence is TGTGCCAGCAGCCCTCTGGCGGGACTTGGAGAGACCCAGTACTTC. The chain couples TRBV7-2 to TRBJ2-5, with D perhaps TRBD2 (6 bases). The V gene lost 5 bases and the J gene lost 4 bases, with 17 bases spanning the gap. Germline lookup yields CDR1 SGHTA and CDR2 FQGNSA. There are 15 residues in the CDR3.

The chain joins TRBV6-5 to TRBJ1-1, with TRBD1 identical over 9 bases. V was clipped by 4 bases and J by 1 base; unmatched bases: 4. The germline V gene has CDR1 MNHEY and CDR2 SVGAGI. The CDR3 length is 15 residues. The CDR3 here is CASSSWTGENTEAFF. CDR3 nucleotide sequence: TGTGCCAGCAGTTCCTGGACAGGGGAGAACACTGAAGCTTTCTTT.

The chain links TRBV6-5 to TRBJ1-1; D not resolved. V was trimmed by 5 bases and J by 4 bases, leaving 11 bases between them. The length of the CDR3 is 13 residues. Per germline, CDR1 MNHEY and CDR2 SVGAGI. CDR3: CASSKPWTTEAFF. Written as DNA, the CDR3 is TGTGCCAGCAGTAAACCGTGGACCACTGAAGCTTTCTTT.

The CDR3 here is CASRKTAPEDTEAFF. As DNA, the CDR3 is TGTGCCAGCAGGAAGACGGCGCCAGAGGACACTGAAGCTTTCTTT. J is TRBJ1-1 and V is TRBV5-4; no clear D gene. Deletions cut 5 bases from V and 3 bases from J, with 17 bases between. The length of the CDR3 is 15 residues. In germline, CDR1 is SGHNT, CDR2 YYREEE (reference sequence). The whole variable domain, remainder taken from reference TRBV5-4 and TRBJ1-1, is ETGVTQSPTHLIKTRGQQVTLRCSSQSGHNTVSWYQQALGQGPQFIFQYYREEENGRGNFPPRFSGLQFPNYSSELNVNALELDDSALYLCASRKTAPEDTEAFFGQGTRLTVV.

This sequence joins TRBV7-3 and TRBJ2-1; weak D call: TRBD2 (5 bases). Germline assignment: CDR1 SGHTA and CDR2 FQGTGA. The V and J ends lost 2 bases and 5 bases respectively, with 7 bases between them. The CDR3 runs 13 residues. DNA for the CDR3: TGTGCCAGCAGCTTAGGGCGGGACAATGAGCAGTTCTTC. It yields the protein CASSLGRDNEQFF.

The CDR3 loop reads CASSLDEQGAGEQYF. The CDR3 coding sequence is TGTGCCAGCAGCTTAGACGAACAGGGGGCCGGCGAGCAGTACTTC. The chain joins TRBV7-8 to TRBJ2-7, with 9 nucleotides matching TRBD1. The CDR3 has 15 residues. The germline CDR1 and CDR2 sequences are SGHVS and FQNEAQ. The V gene end was trimmed by 1 base and the J gene end by 6 bases; junction bases not matched to a gene: 7.